This TCR beta chain was profiled in a study of shared clonotypes between healthy human individuals. Germline V gives CDR1 MNHEY, CDR2 SVGAGI. V lost 2 bases and J lost 8, with 16 bases in between. The CDR3 is made up of 15 amino acids. The assay was run at deep level. Sequencing used immunoSEQ multiplex PCR; TCRdb keeps in-frame clones, though not all of them. The data contain 900,000 to 1,200,000 clones, roughly 74% of them seen just once; the ten biggest clones take up 0.61%. This chain connects TRBV6-5 to TRBJ2-1; maybe TRBD2 (5 bases). Material for sequencing was memory CD4+ T cells from PBMCs. The subset denotes: CD45RA-negative fraction. The TCR was taken from a man aged 18 to 30 in good health. Some clones in this sample may be carry-over from other donors' samples. In DNA form, the CDR3 reads TGTGCCAGCAGTTACCAAGCGGCCGTCCTCGATGAGCAGTTCTTC. Its translation is CASSYQAAVLDEQFF.